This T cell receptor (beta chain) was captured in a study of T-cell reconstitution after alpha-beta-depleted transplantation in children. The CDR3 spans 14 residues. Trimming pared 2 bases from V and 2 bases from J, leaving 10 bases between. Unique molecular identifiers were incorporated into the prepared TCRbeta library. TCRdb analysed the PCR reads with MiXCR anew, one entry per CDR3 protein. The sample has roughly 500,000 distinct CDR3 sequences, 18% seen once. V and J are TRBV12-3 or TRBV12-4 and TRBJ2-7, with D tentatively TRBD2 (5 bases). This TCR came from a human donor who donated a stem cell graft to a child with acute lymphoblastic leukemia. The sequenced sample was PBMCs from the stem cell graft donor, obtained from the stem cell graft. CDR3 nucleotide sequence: TGTGCCAGCAGTTTAACCGGGGATACCTACGAGCAGTACTTC. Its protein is CASSLTGDTYEQYF.